Each of the 22 T cell receptor beta chains below was sequenced from the same sample in a study of type 1 regulatory T cells. These receptors' targets are unknown. TCRdb reprocessed the reads via MiXCR and lists one record per CDR3 protein. The sample gives 20,000 or so distinct CDR3 sequences, around half of which show up once; around 5% is in the top ten. The sequenced sample was cultured T cells, either the whole culture or a sorted T cell fraction (not recorded which). These receptors were taken from a human donor in good health.

The table lists this clonotype with a few counts. The chain joins TRBV10-1 to TRBJ2-5, with D maybe TRBD1 (5 bases). The CDR3 is made up of 13 amino acids. Germline V gene data show CDR1 as WNHNN and CDR2 as SYGVQD (reference sequence). Trimming pared 5 bases from V and 7 bases from J, leaving 14 bases between. CDR3 region: CASSTTVGGTQYF. In nucleotides, the CDR3 is TGCGCCAGCAGTACGACAGTCGGTGGGACCCAGTACTTC.

This rearrangement joins TRBV5-7 to TRBJ1-1; TRBD1 agrees at 8 bases. TRBV5-7 is treated as an ORF (open reading frame) with a function not yet certain. The CDR3 has 13 residues. Unmatched junction bases numbered 1, after V lost 3 bases and J lost 3 bases. The CDR3: CASSSQGDTEAFF. For the CDR3, the DNA is TGTGCCAGCAGCTCACAGGGGGACACTGAAGCTTTCTTT.

Worth noting for this clonotype: Relative to the germline gene, one junction end is altered; a read error may explain this. The DNA of the CDR3 is TGTGCCAGCAGCTTGTACTCACAACTGAACATCGGGGAGCTGTTTTTT. Protein product: CASSLYSQLNIGELFF. The chain carries TRBV5-4 and TRBJ2-2; D gene unclear. The CDR3 totals 16 residues. Germline V gene sequence: CDR1 SGHNT, CDR2 YYREEE (reference sequence).

This clonotype was seen only once. The chain couples TRBV11-3 to TRBJ1-6; D is ambiguous. The V end was cut by 5 bases, the J end by 5 bases, with 7 bases between. Germline V gene lookup returns CDR1 SGHNT and CDR2 YENEEA. CDR3 length: 13 amino acids. CDR3 DNA: TGTGCCAGCAGCCGAGAAGATAATTCACCCCTCCACTTT. This encodes CASSREDNSPLHF. Looking up the rest from reference TRBV11-3 and TRBJ1-6 gives the full variable domain: EAGVVQSPRYKIIEKKQPVAFWCNPISGHNTLYWYLQNLGQGPELLIRYENEEAVDDSQLPKDRFSAERLKGVDSTLKIQPAELGDSAVYLCASSREDNSPLHFGNGTRLTVT.

Ten or more counts support this clonotype. This sequence joins TRBV18 and TRBJ1-3, with 7 bases identical to TRBD1. The germline V gene encodes CDR1 KGHSH and CDR2 LQKENI. The CDR3 loop spans 16 amino acids. J lost 0 bases, V lost 1 base, and 3 bases had no gene match. In DNA form, the CDR3 reads TGTGCCAGCTCACCACTTACAGGGGACTCTGGAAACACCATATATTTT. It codes for CASSPLTGDSGNTIYF.

The chain employs TRBV2 and TRBJ1-2; tentative D call: TRBD1 (5 bases). The germline CDR1 and CDR2 sequences are SNHLY and FYNNEI. V was cut by 4 bases and J by 5 bases, with 11 bases left in between. CDR3 length equals 13 residues. CDR3 amino acids: CASSVGEGYGYTF. DNA of the CDR3: TGTGCCAGCAGTGTAGGGGAGGGTTATGGCTACACCTTC.

This clonotype was counted only a few times. This chain uses TRBV29-1 with TRBJ1-1; 7 bases match TRBD1. Trimming cost V 8 bases and J 4 bases; bases outside gene matches: 7. Germline CDR1 SQVTM, CDR2 ANQGSEA. The CDR3 extends over 12 amino acids. The CDR3 DNA sequence: TGCAGCCTAAACAGGGGAGGCACTGAAGCTTTCTTT. It translates to CSLNRGGTEAFF.

The V and J genes are TRBV12-3 or TRBV12-4 and TRBJ2-4; either TRBD1 or TRBD2 may fit D (5 bases each). V shed 6 bases and J shed 0 bases, with 15 bases lying between them. This CDR3 has 16 amino acids. In DNA, the CDR3 is TGTGCCAGCAGGTACCGGGACGGACTAGCCAAAAACATTCAGTACTTC. Its protein is CASRYRDGLAKNIQYF.

This clonotype is judged medium-sized. The chain employs TRBV6-5 and TRBJ2-6; D remains ambiguous. The germline gives CDR1 MNHEY, CDR2 SVGAGI. V lost 4 bases, J lost 0 bases, and 13 bases lay in between. This CDR3 spans 17 amino acids. The CDR3 coding sequence is TGTGCCAGCAGTTCCCGACCGACTGGCTCTGGGGCCAACGTCCTGACTTTC. Translation: CASSSRPTGSGANVLTF.

This clonotype was seen a handful of times. The J gene is TRBJ2-3, the V gene TRBV10-3; unclear D gene. The CDR3 is 14 amino acids. In germline, CDR1 is ENHRY, CDR2 SYGVKD. V lost 9 bases to trimming and J lost 0 bases, with 13 bases between them. DNA of the CDR3: TGTGCCATTACAGCGACGAGAAGCACAGATACGCAGTATTTT. It codes for CAITATRSTDTQYF.

CDR3 in amino acids: CASSRGGLGYGYTF. The CDR3 bases are TGCGCCAGCAGCCGCGGAGGCCTTGGCTATGGCTACACCTTC. This chain uses TRBV4-1 with TRBJ1-2; D unclear. This CDR3 is 14 amino acids long. Trimming shortened V by 4 bases and J by 4 bases, and 13 bases separated the two germline ends. CDR1 and CDR2 (germline): MGHRA, YSYEKL.

V usage is TRBV2 and J usage is TRBJ1-5; D is undetermined. Trimming left V 1 base short and J 7 bases short, with 8 bases between. The CDR3 length is 13 residues. CDR1 SNHLY and CDR2 FYNNEI come from the germline V gene. CDR3 protein: CASSEVGWQPQHF. CDR3 DNA sequence: TGTGCCAGCAGTGAAGTGGGTTGGCAGCCCCAGCATTTT.

This chain connects TRBV11-1 to TRBJ2-2; D gene unclear. The germline CDR1 and CDR2 sequences are SGHAT and FQDESV (reference sequence). V lost 5 bases to trimming and J lost 5 bases, with 15 bases between them. The CDR3 is 15 amino acids. The CDR3: CASSHKSVLTGELFF. The CDR3 DNA sequence: TGTGCCAGCAGCCACAAAAGCGTTCTGACCGGGGAGCTGTTTTTT.

The chain uses TRBV7-2 and TRBJ2-5, with TRBD2 matching over 12 bases. Trimming cost V 0 bases and J 2 bases; bases outside gene matches: 7. CDR1 is SGHTA and CDR2 is FQGNSA in the germline V gene. The CDR3 has 18 amino acids. This CDR3 is CASSLASTSGGGQETQYF. The CDR3, as DNA: TGTGCCAGCAGCTTAGCCTCGACTAGCGGGGGAGGACAAGAGACCCAGTACTTC.

This chain joins TRBV6-6 and TRBJ1-2; D uncertain. The CDR3 runs 10 residues. Germline V gene sequence: CDR1 MNHNY, CDR2 SVGAGI (reference sequence). Trimming cost V 7 bases and J 7 bases, with 7 bases left between them. CDR3 residues: CASKGSGYTF. CDR3 in DNA: TGTGCCAGCAAAGGGTCTGGCTACACCTTC.

A few counts support this clonotype. This rearrangement joins TRBV20-1 to TRBJ2-7; 10 nucleotides line up with TRBD2. The length of the CDR3 is 16 residues. J gave up 0 bases and V 7 bases, and 12 bases lay outside the gene matches. Germline CDR1 and CDR2: DFQATT and SNEGSKA (reference sequence). The CDR3 DNA is TGCAGTGGGTACCCCCTAGCGGGGGTTCTCTCCTACGAGCAGTACTTC. Protein product: CSGYPLAGVLSYEQYF.

This clonotype was seen a few times. V is TRBV19 and J is TRBJ1-2, with D uncertain. The CDR3 is made up of 15 amino acids. Trimming stripped 8 bases from V and 5 bases from J, with 21 bases between. The germline CDR1 and CDR2 sequences are LNHDA and SQIVND (reference sequence). The DNA of the CDR3 is TGTGCCAGTCAACAGACCCAACGGTCCCTGTATGGCTACACCTTC. Translation gives CASQQTQRSLYGYTF. The complete variable domain, with remaining parts taken from reference TRBV19 and TRBJ1-2, reads DGGITQSPKYLFRKEGQNVTLSCEQNLNHDAMYWYRQDPGQGLRLIYYSQIVNDFQKGDIAEGYSVSREKKESFPLTVTSAQKNPTAFYLCASQQTQRSLYGYTFGSGTRLTVV.

The chain combines TRBV7-9 with TRBJ1-1; D is uncertain. CDR1 SEHNR and CDR2 FQNEAQ come from the germline V gene (reference sequence). The germline V and J ends were trimmed by 1 base and 4 bases, with 10 bases remaining between them. The CDR3 extends over 14 amino acids. The CDR3 DNA reads TGTGCCAGCAGCTTAGGGGGTTCGAGCACTGAAGCTTTCTTT. It is translated as CASSLGGSSTEAFF.

This clonotype qualifies as medium-sized. The rearrangement links TRBV2 to TRBJ1-5, with D perhaps matching TRBD1 (6 bases). Germline lookup yields CDR1 SNHLY and CDR2 FYNNEI. Trimming took 6 bases from V and 3 from J, leaving 15 bases between them. The CDR3 length is 15 residues. CDR3 region: CASSLDRSPNQPQHF. The CDR3 DNA reads TGTGCCAGCAGCCTTGACAGGAGCCCCAATCAGCCCCAGCATTTT.

The chain combines TRBV20-1 with TRBJ1-1; TRBD1 might be the D (5 bases). Germline loops: CDR1 DFQATT, CDR2 SNEGSKA (reference sequence). The CDR3 sequence is 14 residues long. Trimming left V 1 base short and J 6 bases short, with 15 bases between. As DNA, the CDR3 is TGCAGTGCTAGAGCCGCCCGAGGGGACGCTGAAGCTTTCTTT. It translates to CSARAARGDAEAFF.

This clonotype qualifies as medium-sized. The chain is built from TRBV6-6 and TRBJ2-3; TRBD2 matches 9 bases. Germline values: CDR1 MNHNY, CDR2 SVGAGI (reference sequence). Unmatched junction bases numbered 8, after V lost 0 bases and J lost 7 bases. The CDR3 is made up of 16 amino acids. CDR3 region: CASSYSKGGGANTQYF. Written as DNA, the CDR3 is TGTGCCAGCAGTTACTCGAAGGGCGGGGGGGCGAATACGCAGTATTTT.

Only a few counts were recorded for this clonotype. The rearrangement joins TRBV5-4 to TRBJ2-2, with a weak D call TRBD1 (6 bases). V was cut by 0 bases and J by 2 bases, with 8 bases left in between. The CDR3 is made up of 15 amino acids. Germline assignment: CDR1 SGHNT and CDR2 YYREEE (reference sequence). CDR3 DNA: TGTGCCAGCAGCTTGGGGACAGTTAACACCGGGGAGCTGTTTTTT. Its protein product is CASSLGTVNTGELFF.